The T cell receptor (beta chain) under discussion was sequenced for a study of EBV T-cell therapy then PD-1 blockade in nasopharyngeal carcinoma. This clone is a singleton in its sample. Its antigen is as yet unknown. Time point of the sample: 266 days after commencement of treatment, after nivolumab therapy. Treatment reported: AdE1-LMPpoly-expanded autologous EBV-specific T-cell therapy followed by anti-PD-1 nivolumab. Only in-frame clones appear in the TCRdb table, and some are missing; sequencing was by immunoSEQ multiplex PCR. The sample records about 20,000 clones, around 84% being singletons. V lost 0 bases to trimming and J lost 4 bases; unmatched junction nucleotides: 3. Germline assignment: CDR1 SGHNT and CDR2 YYREEE (reference sequence). There are 14 residues in the CDR3.

The source was CD8+ T cells from blood, collected at roughly day 250 from a patient whose treatment included autologous EBV-specific T cells and nivolumab. This clonotype was obtained from a man between 40 and 49 years old with nasopharyngeal carcinoma. This sequence joins TRBV5-4 and TRBJ1-1; 7 bases line up with TRBD1. The CDR3 DNA reads TGTGCCAGCAGCTTGGGGGCAGGGGGCACTGAAGCTTTCTTT. This encodes CASSLGAGGTEAFF.